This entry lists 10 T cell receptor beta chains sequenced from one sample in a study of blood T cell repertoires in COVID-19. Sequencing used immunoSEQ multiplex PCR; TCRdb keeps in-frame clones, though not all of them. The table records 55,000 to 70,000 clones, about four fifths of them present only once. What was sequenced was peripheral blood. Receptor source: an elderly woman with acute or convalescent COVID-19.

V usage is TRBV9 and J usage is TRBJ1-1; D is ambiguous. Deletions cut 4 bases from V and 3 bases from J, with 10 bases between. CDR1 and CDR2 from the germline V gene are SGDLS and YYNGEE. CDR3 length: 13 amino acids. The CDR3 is CASSSRGYTEAFF. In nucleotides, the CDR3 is TGTGCCAGCAGCTCACGGGGTTACACTGAAGCTTTCTTT.

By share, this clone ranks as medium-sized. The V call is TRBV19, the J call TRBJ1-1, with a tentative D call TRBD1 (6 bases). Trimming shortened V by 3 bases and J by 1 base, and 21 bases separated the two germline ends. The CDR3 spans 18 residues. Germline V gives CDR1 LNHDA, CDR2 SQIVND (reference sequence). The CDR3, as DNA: TGTGCCAGTAGTATGTTAAAACTTCCGAGGACAGAGAACACTGAAGCTTTCTTT. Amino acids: CASSMLKLPRTENTEAFF.

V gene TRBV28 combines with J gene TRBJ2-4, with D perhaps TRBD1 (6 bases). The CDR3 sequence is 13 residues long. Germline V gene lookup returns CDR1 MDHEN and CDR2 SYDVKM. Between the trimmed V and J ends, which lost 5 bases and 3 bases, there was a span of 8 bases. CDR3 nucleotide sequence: TGTGCCAGCAGTAGACAGGACAAAAACATTCAGTACTTC. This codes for CASSRQDKNIQYF. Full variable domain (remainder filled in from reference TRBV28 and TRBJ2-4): DVKVTQSSRYLVKRTGEKVFLECVQDMDHENMFWYRQDPGLGLRLIYFSYDVKMKEKGDIPEGYSVSREKKERFSLILESASTNQTSMYLCASSRQDKNIQYFGAGTRLSVL.

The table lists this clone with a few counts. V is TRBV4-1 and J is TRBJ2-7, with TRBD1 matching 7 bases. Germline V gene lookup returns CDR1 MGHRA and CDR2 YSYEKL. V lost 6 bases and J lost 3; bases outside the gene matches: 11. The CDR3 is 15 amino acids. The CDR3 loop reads CASSRIPGQLYEQYF. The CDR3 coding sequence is TGCGCCAGCAGTCGAATCCCGGGACAGCTCTACGAGCAGTACTTC.

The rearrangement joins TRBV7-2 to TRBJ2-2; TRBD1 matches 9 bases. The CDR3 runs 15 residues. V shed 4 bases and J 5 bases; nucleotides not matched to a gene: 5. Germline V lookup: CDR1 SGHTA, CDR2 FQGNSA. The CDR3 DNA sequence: TGTGCCAGCAGCTGGACAGGGGCAGAGACCGGGGAGCTGTTTTTT. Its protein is CASSWTGAETGELFF.

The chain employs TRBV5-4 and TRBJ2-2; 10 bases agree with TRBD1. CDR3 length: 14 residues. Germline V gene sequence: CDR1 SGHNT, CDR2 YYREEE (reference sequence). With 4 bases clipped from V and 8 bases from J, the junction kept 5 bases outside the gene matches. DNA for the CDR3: TGTGCCAGCAGCCAACGGACAGGGGGAGGGGAGCTGTTTTTT. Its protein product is CASSQRTGGGELFF.

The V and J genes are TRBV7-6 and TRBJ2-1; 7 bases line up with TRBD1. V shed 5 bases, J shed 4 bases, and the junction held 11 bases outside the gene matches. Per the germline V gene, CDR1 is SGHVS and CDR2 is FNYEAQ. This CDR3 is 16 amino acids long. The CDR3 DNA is TGTGCCAGCAGCCCAATCCCGGGACAGAGATACAATGAGCAGTTCTTC. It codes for CASSPIPGQRYNEQFF.

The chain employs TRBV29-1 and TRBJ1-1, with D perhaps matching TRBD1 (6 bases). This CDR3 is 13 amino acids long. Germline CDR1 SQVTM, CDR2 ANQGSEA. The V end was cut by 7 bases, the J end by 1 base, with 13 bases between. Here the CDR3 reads CSAVDSRNTEAFF. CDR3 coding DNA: TGCAGCGCGGTGGACAGCAGGAACACTGAAGCTTTCTTT.

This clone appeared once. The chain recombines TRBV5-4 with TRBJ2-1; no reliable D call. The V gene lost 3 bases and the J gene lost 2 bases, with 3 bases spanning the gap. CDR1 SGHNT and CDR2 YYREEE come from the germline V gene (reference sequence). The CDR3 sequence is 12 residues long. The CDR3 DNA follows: TGTGCCAGCAGCTATACCTACAATGAGCAGTTCTTC. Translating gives CASSYTYNEQFF.

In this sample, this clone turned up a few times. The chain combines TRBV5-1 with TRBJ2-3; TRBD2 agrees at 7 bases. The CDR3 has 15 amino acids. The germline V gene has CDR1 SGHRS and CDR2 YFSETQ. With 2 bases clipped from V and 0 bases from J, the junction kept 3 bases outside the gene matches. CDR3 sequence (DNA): TGCGCCAGCAGCTTAGCGGGGACTAGCACAGATACGCAGTATTTT. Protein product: CASSLAGTSTDTQYF.